One T cell receptor (beta chain) is described in this entry. Primed by a sample-barcoded 5' primer and a J-beta primer mix, a second PCR proceeded for roughly 7 to 12 cycles. MiXCR, applied by TCRdb to the 5' RACE reads, yields one record per CDR3 protein. The sample carries about 970,000 distinct CDR3 sequences, roughly 51% recorded once. This specimen comes from a study of blood T cells in healthy people across ages. Each donor was a healthy Caucasian individual from Russia, aged about 6 to 90. The sample taken for sequencing was blood. This sequence was found in a woman aged 55-70 years in good health.

This CDR3 reads CSVGYLDRAGDEQFF. The CDR3 DNA sequence: TGCAGCGTCGGGTACCTGGACAGGGCAGGAGATGAGCAGTTCTTC. V usage is TRBV29-1 and J usage is TRBJ2-1, with TRBD1 identical over 8 bases. With 6 bases clipped from V and 8 bases from J, the junction kept 15 bases outside the gene matches. This CDR3 is built from 15 residues. Germline CDR1 reads SQVTM; CDR2 reads ANQGSEA.